This TCR beta chain was sequenced for a study of shared clonotypes between healthy human individuals. CD45RO-negative cells were positively selected for CCR7, leaving out terminally differentiated effector memory CD45RA+ cells. CDR3 length: 14 residues. Germline V CDR1 and CDR2: SGDLS, YYNGEE. After removal of 5 bases from V and 2 bases from J, the junction contained 5 bases not matched to a gene. The assay was immunoSEQ multiplex PCR, and TCRdb's table has in-frame clones only and misses some. The sample contains some 2.1 million clones, about 93% of which appear only once. This chain joins TRBV9 and TRBJ2-5, with 8 positions matching TRBD1. Sequenced: naive CD8+ T cells from PBMCs. This TCR was sampled from a man between 18 and 35 years old in good health. Some clones in this sample may be carry-over from other donors' samples. CDR3 sequence (DNA): TGTGCCAGCAGTTCAACAGGGGGTCAAGAGACCCAGTACTTC. As protein: CASSSTGGQETQYF. The variable domain in full, with the rest retrieved from reference TRBV9 and TRBJ2-5, is DSGVTQTPKHLITATGQRVTLRCSPRSGDLSVYWYQQSLDQGLQFLIQYYNGEERAKGNILERFSAQQFPDLHSELNLSSLELGDSALYFCASSSTGGQETQYFGPGTRLLVL.